The clone carrying this TCR beta chain was recorded once. Its antigen remains unknown. Trimming removed 0 bases from V and 10 bases from J, with 10 bases in between. The CDR3 length is 13 residues. Germline assignment: CDR1 LGHDT and CDR2 YNNKEL (reference sequence). This specimen belongs to a study of T cells in Graves' hyperthyroidism and ophthalmopathy. General study points: In validation, the model predicted ophthalmopathy. These predictions came a median around 5.9 months before onset.

Researchers amplified the TCR beta CDR3 regions from RNA transcripts. The primer set for the first-round RT-PCR of the TCR CDR3 was HTBI. TCRdb called the multiplex PCR reads again in MiXCR, with one record for every CDR3 protein. The table shows roughly 280,000 distinct CDR3 sequences, with over 15% occurring only once. The TCR originated in a woman in her fifties or sixties with Graves' ophthalmopathy. The V gene is TRBV3-1, the J gene TRBJ1-5, with no clear D. The sequenced sample was blood. The CDR3 reads CASSQDVSVPQHF. CDR3 nucleotides: TGTGCCAGCAGCCAAGATGTATCGGTACCCCAGCATTTT.